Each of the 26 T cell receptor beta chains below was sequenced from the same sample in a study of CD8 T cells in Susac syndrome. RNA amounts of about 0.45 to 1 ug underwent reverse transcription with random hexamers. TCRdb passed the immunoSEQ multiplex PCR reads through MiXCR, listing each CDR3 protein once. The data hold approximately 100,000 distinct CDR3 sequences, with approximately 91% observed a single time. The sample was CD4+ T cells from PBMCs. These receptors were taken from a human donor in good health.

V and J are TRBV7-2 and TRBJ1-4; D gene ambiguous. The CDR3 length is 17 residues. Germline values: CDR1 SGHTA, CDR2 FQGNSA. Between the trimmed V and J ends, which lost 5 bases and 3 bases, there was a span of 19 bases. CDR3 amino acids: CASSPRAGLLANEKLFF. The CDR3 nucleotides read TGTGCCAGCAGCCCTAGGGCCGGGCTCCTGGCTAATGAAAAACTGTTTTTT.

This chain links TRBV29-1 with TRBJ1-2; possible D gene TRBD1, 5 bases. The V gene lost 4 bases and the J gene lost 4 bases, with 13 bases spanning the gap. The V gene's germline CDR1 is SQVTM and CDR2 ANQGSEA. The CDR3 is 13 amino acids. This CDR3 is CSVVRDSSYGYTF. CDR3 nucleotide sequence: TGCAGCGTTGTCCGCGACAGCTCCTATGGCTACACCTTC.

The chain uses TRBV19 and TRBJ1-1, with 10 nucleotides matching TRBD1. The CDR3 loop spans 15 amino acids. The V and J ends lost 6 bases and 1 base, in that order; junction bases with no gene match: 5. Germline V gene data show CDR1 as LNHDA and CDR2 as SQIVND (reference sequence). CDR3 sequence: CASSLTGGGNTEAFF. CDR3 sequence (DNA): TGTGCCAGTAGCCTGACAGGGGGCGGGAACACTGAAGCTTTCTTT.

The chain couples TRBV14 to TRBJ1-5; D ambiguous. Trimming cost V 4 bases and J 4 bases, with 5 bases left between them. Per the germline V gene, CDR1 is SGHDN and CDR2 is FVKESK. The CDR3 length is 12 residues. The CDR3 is CASSRLNQPQHF. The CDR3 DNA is TGTGCCAGCAGCCGACTAAATCAGCCCCAGCATTTT.

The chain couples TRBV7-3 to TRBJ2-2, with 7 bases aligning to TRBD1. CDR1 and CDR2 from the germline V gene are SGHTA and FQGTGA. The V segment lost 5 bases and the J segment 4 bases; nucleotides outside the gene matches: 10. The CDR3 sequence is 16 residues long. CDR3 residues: CASSMITGAGTGELFF. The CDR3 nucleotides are TGTGCCAGCAGCATGATCACAGGGGCCGGCACCGGGGAGCTGTTTTTT.

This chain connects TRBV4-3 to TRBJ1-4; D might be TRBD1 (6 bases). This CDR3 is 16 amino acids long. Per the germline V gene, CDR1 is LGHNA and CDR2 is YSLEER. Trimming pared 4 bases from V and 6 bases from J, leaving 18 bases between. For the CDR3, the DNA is TGCGCCAGCAGCCCCATGACAGGCCGATTCGATGAAAAACTGTTTTTT. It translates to CASSPMTGRFDEKLFF.

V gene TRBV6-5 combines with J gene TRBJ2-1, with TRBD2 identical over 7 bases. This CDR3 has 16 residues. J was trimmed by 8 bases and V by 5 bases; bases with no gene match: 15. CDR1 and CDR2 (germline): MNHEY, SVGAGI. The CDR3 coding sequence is TGTGCCAGCAGTCTACCGGGAGGTCCGCGCGTGGATGAGCAGTTCTTC. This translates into CASSLPGGPRVDEQFF.

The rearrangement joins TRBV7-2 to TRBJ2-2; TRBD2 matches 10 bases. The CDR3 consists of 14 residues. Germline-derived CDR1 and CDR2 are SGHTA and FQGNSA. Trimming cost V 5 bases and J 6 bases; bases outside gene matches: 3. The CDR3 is CASSAGLAPGELFF. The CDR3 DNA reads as TGTGCCAGCAGCGCGGGACTAGCGCCCGGGGAGCTGTTTTTT.

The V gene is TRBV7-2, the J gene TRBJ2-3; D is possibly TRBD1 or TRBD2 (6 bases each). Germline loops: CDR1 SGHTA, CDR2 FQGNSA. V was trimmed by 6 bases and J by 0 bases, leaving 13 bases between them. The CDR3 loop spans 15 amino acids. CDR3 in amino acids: CASRPQGRSTDTQYF. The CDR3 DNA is TGTGCCAGCAGGCCTCAGGGGAGGAGCACAGATACGCAGTATTTT. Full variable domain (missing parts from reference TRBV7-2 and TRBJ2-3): GAGVSQSPSNKVTEKGKDVELRCDPISGHTALYWYRQSLGQGLEFLIYFQGNSAPDKSGLPSDRFSAERTGGSVSTLTIQRTQQEDSAVYLCASRPQGRSTDTQYFGPGTRLTVL.

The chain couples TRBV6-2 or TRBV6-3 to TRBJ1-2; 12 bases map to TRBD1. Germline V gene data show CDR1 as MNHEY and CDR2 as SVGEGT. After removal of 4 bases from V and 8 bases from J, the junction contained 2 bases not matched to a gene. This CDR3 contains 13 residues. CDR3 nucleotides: TGTGCCAGCAGTTGGGACAGGGGGCTAGGCTACACCTTC. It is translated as CASSWDRGLGYTF.

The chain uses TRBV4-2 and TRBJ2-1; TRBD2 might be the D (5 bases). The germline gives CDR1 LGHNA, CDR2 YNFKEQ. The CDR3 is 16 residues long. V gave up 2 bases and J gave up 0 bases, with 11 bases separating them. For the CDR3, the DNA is TGTGCCAGCAGCCAAAATACCGAGGGCTCCTACAATGAGCAGTTCTTC. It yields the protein CASSQNTEGSYNEQFF.

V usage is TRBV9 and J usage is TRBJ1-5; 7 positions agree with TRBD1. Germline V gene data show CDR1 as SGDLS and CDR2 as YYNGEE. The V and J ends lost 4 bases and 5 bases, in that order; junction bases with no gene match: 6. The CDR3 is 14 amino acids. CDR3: CASSPTGKDQPQHF. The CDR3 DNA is TGTGCCAGCAGCCCGACAGGGAAGGATCAGCCCCAGCATTTT. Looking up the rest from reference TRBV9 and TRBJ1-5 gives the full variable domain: DSGVTQTPKHLITATGQRVTLRCSPRSGDLSVYWYQQSLDQGLQFLIQYYNGEERAKGNILERFSAQQFPDLHSELNLSSLELGDSALYFCASSPTGKDQPQHFGDGTRLSIL.

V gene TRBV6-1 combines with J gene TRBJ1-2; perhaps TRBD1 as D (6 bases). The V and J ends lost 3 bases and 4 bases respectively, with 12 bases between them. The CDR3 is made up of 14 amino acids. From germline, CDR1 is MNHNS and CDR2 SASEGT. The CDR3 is CASSDRGSRYGYTF. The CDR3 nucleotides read TGTGCCAGCAGTGACAGGGGCAGCCGCTATGGCTACACCTTC.

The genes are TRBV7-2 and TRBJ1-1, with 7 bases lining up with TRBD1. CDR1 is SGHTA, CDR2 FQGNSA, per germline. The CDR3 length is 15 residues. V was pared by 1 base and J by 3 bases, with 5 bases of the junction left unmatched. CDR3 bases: TGTGCCAGCAGCTTAGTAAGCAGGGGGGACACTGAAGCTTTCTTT. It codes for CASSLVSRGDTEAFF.

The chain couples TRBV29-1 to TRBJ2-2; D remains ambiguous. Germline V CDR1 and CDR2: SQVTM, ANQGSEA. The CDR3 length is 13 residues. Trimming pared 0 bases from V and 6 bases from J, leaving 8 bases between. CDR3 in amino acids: CSVEERAAGELFF. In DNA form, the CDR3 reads TGCAGCGTTGAAGAAAGGGCCGCCGGGGAGCTGTTTTTT.

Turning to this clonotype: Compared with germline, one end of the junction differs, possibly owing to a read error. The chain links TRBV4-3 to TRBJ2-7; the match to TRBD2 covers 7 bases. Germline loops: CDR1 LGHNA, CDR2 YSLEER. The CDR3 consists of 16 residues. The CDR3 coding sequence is TGCGCCAGCAGCCAAGATACAGCGGGGCTTTCCTACAAGCAGTACTTC. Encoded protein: CASSQDTAGLSYKQYF.

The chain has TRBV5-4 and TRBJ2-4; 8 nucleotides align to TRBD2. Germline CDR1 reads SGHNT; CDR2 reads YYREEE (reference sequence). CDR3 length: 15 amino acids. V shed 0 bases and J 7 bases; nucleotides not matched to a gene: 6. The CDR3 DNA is TGTGCCAGCAGCTTGGCGGCGGGGGGTAAGAACATTCAGTACTTC. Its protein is CASSLAAGGKNIQYF.

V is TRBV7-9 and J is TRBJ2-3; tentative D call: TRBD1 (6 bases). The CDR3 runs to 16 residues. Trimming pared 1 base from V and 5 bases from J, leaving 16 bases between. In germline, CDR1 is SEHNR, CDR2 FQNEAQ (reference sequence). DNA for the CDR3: TGTGCCAGCAGCTTAGGGGAACTGCCGGGACAAGATACGCAGTATTTT. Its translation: CASSLGELPGQDTQYF. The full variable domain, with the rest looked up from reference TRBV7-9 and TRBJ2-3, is DTGVSQNPRHKITKRGQNVTFRCDPISEHNRLYWYRQTLGQGPEFLTYFQNEAQLEKSRLLSDRFSAERPKGSFSTLEIQRTEQGDSAMYLCASSLGELPGQDTQYFGPGTRLTVL.

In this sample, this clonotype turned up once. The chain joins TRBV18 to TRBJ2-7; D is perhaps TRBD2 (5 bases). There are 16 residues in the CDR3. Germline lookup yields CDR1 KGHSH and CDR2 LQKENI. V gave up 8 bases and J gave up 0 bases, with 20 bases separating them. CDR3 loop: CASRTVREPLSYEQYF. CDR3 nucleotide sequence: TGTGCCAGCCGAACAGTGAGGGAGCCCCTCTCCTACGAGCAGTACTTC. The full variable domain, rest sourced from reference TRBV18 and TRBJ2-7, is NAGVMQNPRHLVRRRGQEARLRCSPMKGHSHVYWYRQLPEEGLKFMVYLQKENIIDESGMPKERFSAEFPKEGPSILRIQQVVRGDSAAYFCASRTVREPLSYEQYFGPGTRLTVT.

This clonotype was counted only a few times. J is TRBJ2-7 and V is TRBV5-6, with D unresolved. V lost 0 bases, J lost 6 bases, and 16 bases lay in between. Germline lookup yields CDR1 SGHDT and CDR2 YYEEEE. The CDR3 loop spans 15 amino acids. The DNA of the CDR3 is TGTGCCAGCAGCTTGGTCGAGGCAGTCAGTGGCGAGCAGTACTTC. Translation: CASSLVEAVSGEQYF.

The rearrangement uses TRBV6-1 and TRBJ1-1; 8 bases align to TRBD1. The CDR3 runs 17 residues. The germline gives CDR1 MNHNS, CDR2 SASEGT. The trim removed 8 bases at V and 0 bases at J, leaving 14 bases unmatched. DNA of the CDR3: TGTGCCAGCGGAGGGACAGGCACAAAGGCCATGAACACTGAAGCTTTCTTT. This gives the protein CASGGTGTKAMNTEAFF.

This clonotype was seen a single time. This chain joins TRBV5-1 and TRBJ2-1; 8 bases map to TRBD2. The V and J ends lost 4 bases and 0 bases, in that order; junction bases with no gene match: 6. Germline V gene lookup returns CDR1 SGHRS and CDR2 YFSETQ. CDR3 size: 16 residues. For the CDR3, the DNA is TGCGCCAGCAGCAGACAAAGCGGGAGCTCCTACAATGAGCAGTTCTTC. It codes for CASSRQSGSSYNEQFF.

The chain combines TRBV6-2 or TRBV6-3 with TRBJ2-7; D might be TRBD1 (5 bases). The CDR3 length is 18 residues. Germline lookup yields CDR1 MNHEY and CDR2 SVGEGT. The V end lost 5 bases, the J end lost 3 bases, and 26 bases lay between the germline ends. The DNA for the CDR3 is TGTGCCAGCAGTCCGAACCAGGGTATGAAAACATTATTCTACGAGCAGTACTTC. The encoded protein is CASSPNQGMKTLFYEQYF.

In nucleotides, the CDR3 is TGTGCCAGCAGCTCGGCCGGGACAGGGGTTCAGCCCCAGCATTTT. Translating gives CASSSAGTGVQPQHF. The rearrangement links TRBV7-9 to TRBJ1-5; 10 bases match TRBD1. The CDR3 runs to 15 residues. The J segment lost 6 bases and the V segment lost 4 bases, leaving 6 bases of the junction unmatched. The germline V gene encodes CDR1 SEHNR and CDR2 FQNEAQ (reference sequence).

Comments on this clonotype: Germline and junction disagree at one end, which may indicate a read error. The CDR3 loop reads CASSLRDREAQYF. The CDR3 nucleotides read TGTGCCAGCAGCTTAAGGGACAGAGAGGCCCAGTACTTC. The rearrangement links TRBV7-9 to TRBJ2-5; 7 nucleotides match TRBD1. There are 13 residues in the CDR3. Germline V lookup: CDR1 SEHNR, CDR2 FQNEAQ (reference sequence).

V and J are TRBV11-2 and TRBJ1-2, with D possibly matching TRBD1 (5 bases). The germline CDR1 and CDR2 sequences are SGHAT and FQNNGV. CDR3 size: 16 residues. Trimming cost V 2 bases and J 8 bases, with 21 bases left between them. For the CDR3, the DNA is TGTGCCAGCAGCTTATTGAAGGGGCCCCCGCCCGGGGGCTACACCTTC. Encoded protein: CASSLLKGPPPGGYTF.